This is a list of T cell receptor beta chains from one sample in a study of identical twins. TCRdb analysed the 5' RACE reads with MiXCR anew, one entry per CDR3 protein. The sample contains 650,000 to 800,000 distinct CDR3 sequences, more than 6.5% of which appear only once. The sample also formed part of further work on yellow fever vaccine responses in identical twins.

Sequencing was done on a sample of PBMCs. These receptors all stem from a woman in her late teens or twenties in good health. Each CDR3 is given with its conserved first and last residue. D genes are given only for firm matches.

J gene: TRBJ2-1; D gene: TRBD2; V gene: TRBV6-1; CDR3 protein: CASSAGGTSGGLSSYNEQFF
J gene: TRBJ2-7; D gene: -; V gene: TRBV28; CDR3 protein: CASSPAGWGSFEQYF
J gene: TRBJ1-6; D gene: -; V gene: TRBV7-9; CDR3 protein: CASSLVVGSSPLHF
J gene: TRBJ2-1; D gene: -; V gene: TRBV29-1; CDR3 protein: CSVEDGDRYNEQFF
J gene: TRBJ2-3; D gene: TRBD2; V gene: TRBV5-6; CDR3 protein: CASTGLAGLTDTQYF
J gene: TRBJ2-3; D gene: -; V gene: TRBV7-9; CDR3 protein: CATPGGASTDTQYF
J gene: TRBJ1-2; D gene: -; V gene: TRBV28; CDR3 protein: CASSFPDTFYGYTF
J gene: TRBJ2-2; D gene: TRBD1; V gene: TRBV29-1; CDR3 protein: CSVEDLTGGRSGELFF
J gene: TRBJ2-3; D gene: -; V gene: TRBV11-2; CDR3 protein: CASSPGTADTQYF
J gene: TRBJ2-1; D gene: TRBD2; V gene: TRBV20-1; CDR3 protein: CSARLTSAAYNEQFF
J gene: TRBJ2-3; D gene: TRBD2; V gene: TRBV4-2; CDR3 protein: CASSPEGLAGGDVNTQYF
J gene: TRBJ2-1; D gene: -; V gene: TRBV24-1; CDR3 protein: CATSDLVGGAYNEQFF
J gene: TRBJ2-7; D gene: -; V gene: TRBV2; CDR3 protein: CASSEVDNYEQYF
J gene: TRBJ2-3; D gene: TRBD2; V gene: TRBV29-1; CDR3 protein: CSAPAGGGHTQYF
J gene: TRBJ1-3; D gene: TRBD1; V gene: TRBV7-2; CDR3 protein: CASSFDRAGNTIYF
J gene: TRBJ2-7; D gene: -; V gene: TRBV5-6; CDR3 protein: CASSLTGQGTYEQYF
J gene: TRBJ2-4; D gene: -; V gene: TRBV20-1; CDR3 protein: CSAREWGASVNIQYF
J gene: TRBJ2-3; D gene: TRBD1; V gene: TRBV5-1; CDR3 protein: CASSTGQGLKDTQYF
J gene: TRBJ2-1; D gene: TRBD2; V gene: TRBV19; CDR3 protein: CASSKGVETSGGRREQFF
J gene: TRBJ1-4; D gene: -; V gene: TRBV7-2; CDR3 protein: CASIQWREKLFF
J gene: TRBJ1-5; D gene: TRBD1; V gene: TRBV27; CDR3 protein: CASSLQGASNQPQHF
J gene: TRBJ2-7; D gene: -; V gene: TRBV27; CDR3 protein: CASSLGPGAYEQYF
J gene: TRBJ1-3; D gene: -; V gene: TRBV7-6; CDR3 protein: CASSKVGGAGNTIYF
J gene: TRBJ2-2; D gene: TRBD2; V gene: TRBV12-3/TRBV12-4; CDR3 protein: CASSFFRGVGVGTGELFF
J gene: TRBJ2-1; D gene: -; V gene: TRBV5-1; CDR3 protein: CASSYSHNEQFF
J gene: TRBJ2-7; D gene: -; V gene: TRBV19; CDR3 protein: CASSIDVRLSYEQYF
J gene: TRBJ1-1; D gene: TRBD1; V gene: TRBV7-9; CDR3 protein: CASSEGRDSGQGIEAFF
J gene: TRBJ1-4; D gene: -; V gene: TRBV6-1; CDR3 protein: CASSDPTGQNEKLFF
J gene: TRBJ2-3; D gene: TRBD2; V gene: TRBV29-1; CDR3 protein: CSVLAGGGTDTQYF
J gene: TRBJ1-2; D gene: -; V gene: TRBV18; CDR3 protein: CASSPSGGATLYGYTF
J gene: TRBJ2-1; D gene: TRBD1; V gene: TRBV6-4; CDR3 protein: CASSDPRTGVYEQFF
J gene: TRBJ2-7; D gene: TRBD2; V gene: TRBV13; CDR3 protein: CASSGFLRLAETYEQYF
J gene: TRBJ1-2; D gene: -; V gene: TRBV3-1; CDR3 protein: CASSQSSGFYGYTF
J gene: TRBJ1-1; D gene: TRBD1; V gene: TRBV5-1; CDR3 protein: CASSRDRGSTEAFF
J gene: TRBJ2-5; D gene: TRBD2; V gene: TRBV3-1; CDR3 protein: CASSHGLSSGLFQETQYF
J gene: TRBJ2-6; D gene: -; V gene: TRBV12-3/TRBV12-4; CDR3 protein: CASSRDWLSGANVLTF
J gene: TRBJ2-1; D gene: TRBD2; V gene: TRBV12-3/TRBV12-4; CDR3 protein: CASSPWTSGPYNEQFF
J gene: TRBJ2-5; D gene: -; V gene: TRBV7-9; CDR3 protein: CASGEQETQYF
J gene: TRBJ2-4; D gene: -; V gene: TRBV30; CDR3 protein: CAWSVSIQDIQYF
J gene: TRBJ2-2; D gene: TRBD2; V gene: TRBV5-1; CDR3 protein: CASSLMLAGGNTGELFF
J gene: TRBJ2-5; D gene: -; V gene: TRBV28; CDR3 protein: CASSLGGGLRETQYF
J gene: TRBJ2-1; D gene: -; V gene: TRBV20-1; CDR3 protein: CSAQYNEQFF
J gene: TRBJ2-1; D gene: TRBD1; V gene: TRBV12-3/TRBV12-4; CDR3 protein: CASSTRRTGNYNEQFF
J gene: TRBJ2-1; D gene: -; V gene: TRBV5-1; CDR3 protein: CASSLVTVTYNEQFF
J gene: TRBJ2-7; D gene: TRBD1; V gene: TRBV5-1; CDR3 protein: CASSLGQGIPVYEQYF
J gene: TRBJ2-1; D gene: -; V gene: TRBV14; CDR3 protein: CASSQDLNSAGFF
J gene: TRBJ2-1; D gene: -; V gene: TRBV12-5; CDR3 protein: CASGLPGTSYNEQFF
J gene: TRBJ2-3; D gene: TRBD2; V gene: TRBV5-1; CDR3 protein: CASSLSSGRGTDTQYF
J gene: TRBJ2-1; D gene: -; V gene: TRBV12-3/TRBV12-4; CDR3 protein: CASSFKVPYNEQFF
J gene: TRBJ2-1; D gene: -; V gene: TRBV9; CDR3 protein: CASSVVGQGATSGDNEQFF